The sequence of this T cell receptor beta chain was determined in a study of OX40 agonist ivuxolimab in advanced cancers. About the study: The patients received agonistic anti-OX40 (CD134) antibody ivuxolimab. Mean age 60 years, range about 20 to 79; around 80% male. Prior therapy, whether anti-PD-1, anti-PD-L1 or anti-CTLA-4, was allowed, and 40% had some. Points from the study as a whole: By week 6 at 0.1 to 3.0 mg/kg, blood CD4+ and CD8+ T cells had expanded clonally.

On this clone: Its antigen is currently unknown.

Profiling relied on immunoSEQ multiplex PCR, and the TCRdb table lists in-frame clones only, not all of them. Counted here are about 69,000 clones, 80% to 90% occurring once; the ten biggest clones make up under 7%. Trimming stripped 0 bases from V and 2 bases from J, with 14 bases between. This CDR3 comprises 15 residues. Germline values: CDR1 SQVTM, CDR2 ANQGSEA. This chain joins TRBV29-1 and TRBJ2-7; no clear D gene. This specimen was CD4+ or CD8+ T cells sorted from blood, taken in a trial of the OX40 agonist ivuxolimab. The TCR sequence derives from an adult with an advanced solid tumor such as melanoma, head and neck, liver or kidney cancer. The CDR3 coding sequence is TGCAGCGTTGAAGATCCCTCCTCAGCCCCCTACGAGCAGTACTTC. Translating gives CSVEDPSSAPYEQYF.